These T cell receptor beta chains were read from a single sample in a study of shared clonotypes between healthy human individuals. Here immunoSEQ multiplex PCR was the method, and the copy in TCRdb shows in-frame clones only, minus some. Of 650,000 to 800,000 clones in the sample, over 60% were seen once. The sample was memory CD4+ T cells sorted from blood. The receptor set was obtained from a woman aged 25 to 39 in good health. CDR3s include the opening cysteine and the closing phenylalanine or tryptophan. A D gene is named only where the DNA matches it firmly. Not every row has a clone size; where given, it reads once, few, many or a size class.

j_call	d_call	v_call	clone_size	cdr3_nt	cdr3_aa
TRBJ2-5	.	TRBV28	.	TGTGCCAGCAGTCTGCCTCTAGCCCCAGCAGAGACCCAGTACTTC	CASSLPLAPAETQYF
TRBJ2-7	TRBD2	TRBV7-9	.	TGTGCCAGCAGCTTAGGTAGCGGGAGAGACTACGAGCAGTACTTC	CASSLGSGRDYEQYF
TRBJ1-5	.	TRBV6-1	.	TGTGCCAGCAGCTTAACAGGAGATCAGCCCCAGCATTTT	CASSLTGDQPQHF
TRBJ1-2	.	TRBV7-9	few	TGTGCCAGCAGCTTAGCGTCAGGTGGATATGGCTACACCTTC	CASSLASGGYGYTF
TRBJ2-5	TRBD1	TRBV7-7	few	TGTGCCAGCAGCTTAGGCGGACAGGGAGGAGAGACCCAGTACTTC	CASSLGGQGGETQYF
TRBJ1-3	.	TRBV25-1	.	TGTGCCAGCGCCCAGACACCTGGAAACACCATATATTTT	CASAQTPGNTIYF
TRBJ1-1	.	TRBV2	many	TGTGCCAGCAGTGATGAGCGGTCGAACACTGAAGCTTTCTTT	CASSDERSNTEAFF
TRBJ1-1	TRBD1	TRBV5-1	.	TGCGCCAGCAGCCCTGGACAGGGACTCCTAGGGAGCACTGAAGCTTTCTTT	CASSPGQGLLGSTEAFF
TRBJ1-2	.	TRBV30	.	TGTGCCGTCGACACTGGCGCAGAGGACTATGGCTACACCTTC	CAVDTGAEDYGYTF
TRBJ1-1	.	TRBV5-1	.	TGCGCCAGCAGCTTGACAGGCGGGGGAACTGAAGCTTTCTTT	CASSLTGGGTEAFF
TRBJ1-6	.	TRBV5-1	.	TGCGCCAGCAGCTTGCAGGGAGTAAACCATAATTCACCCCTCCACTTT	CASSLQGVNHNSPLHF
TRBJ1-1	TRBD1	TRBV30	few	TGTGCCTGGAGTGAAGGGACAGGGCCCACTGAAGCTTTCTTT	CAWSEGTGPTEAFF
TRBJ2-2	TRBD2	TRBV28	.	TGTGCCAGCAGTTTATTTCTGGGGGGGGACGAGGAGCTGTTTTTT	CASSLFLGGDEELFF
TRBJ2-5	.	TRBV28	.	TGTGCCAGCAGCCCAGAGTACCAAGAGACCCAGTACTTC	CASSPEYQETQYF
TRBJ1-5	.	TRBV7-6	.	TGTGCCAGCAGCCCCGACATATTTCAGCCCCAGCATTTT	CASSPDIFQPQHF
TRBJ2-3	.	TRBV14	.	TGTGCCAGCAGCCAAAGAAGGTCAACAGTGCTCACAGATACGCAGTATTTT	CASSQRRSTVLTDTQYF
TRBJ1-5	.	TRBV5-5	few	TGTGCCAGCAGCCCTGTCGGGGGGAGGCAGCCCCAGCATTTT	CASSPVGGRQPQHF
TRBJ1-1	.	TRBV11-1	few	TGTGCCAGCAGCTTAGTTGGTGGGATCGCTGAAGCTTTCTTT	CASSLVGGIAEAFF
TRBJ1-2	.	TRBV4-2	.	TGTGCCAGCAGCCAAGAATCGCGGGCCGAATTCTATGGCTACACCTTC	CASSQESRAEFYGYTF
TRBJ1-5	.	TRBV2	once	TGTGCCAGCAGTGAAGATCTCACGGGGGCTAGCAATCAGCCCCAGCATTTT	CASSEDLTGASNQPQHF
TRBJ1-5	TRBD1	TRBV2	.	TGTGCCAGCAGTGGGACAGGGGGTGTTCAGCCCCAGCATTTT	CASSGTGGVQPQHF
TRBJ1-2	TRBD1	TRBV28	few	TGTGCCAGCAGTTTCGGGACAGGACGGGGCTACACCTTC	CASSFGTGRGYTF
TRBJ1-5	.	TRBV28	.	TGTGCCAGCAGGGTGAACAATCAGCCCCAGCATTTT	CASRVNNQPQHF
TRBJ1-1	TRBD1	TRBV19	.	TGTGCCAGTAGATTGGACAGGGCCGGGACTGAAGCTTTCTTT	CASRLDRAGTEAFF
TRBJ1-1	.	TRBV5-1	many	TGCGCCAGCAGCTCTCAGGGATTCACTGAAGCTTTCTTT	CASSSQGFTEAFF
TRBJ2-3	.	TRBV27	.	TGTGCCAGCAGTTCGCGACAGCCAGGCACAGATACGCAGTATTTT	CASSSRQPGTDTQYF
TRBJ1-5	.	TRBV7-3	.	TGTGCCAGCAGCTTAACGAGAAATCAGCCCCAGCATTTT	CASSLTRNQPQHF
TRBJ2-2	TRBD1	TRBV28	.	TGTGCCAGCAGTATGACAGGGACCGGGGAGCTGTTTTTT	CASSMTGTGELFF
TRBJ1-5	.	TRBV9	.	TGTGCCAGCAGCCCCAGCCCAAACGGGGATCAGCCCCAGCATTTT	CASSPSPNGDQPQHF
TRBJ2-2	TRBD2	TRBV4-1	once	TGCGCCAGCAGCCAACTAGCGGGAGGGGTCGGGGAGCTGTTTTTT	CASSQLAGGVGELFF
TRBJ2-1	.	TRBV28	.	TGTGCCAGCAGTTCAGCCCAGGGGGGATACAATGAGCAGTTCTTC	CASSSAQGGYNEQFF
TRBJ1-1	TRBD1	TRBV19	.	TGTGCCAGTAGTACCAACAGGGGCACAATGAACACTGAAGCTTTCTTT	CASSTNRGTMNTEAFF
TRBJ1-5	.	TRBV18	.	TGTGCCAGCTCACCACCGACGGGGGCGCGGGTCAATCAGCCCCAGCATTTT	CASSPPTGARVNQPQHF
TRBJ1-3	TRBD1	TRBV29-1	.	TGCAGCGGTGTGACGGGGACAGGGGCTGGAAACACCATATATTTT	CSGVTGTGAGNTIYF
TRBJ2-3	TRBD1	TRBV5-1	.	TGCGCCAGCAGCTTGGTCCCAGGGGGCGGGACAGATACGCAGTATTTT	CASSLVPGGGTDTQYF
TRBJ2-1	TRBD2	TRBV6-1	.	TGTGCCACCAGGACTAGCGGGAGGAATGAGCAGTTCTTC	CATRTSGRNEQFF
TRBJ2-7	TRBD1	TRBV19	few	TGTGCCAGTAGTACGCACAGGGGATACGAGCAGTACTTC	CASSTHRGYEQYF
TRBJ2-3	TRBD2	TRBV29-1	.	TGCAGCGTTAGGACTAGCGGGAGTTCTTTTGTGGGCACAGATACGCAGTATTTT	CSVRTSGSSFVGTDTQYF
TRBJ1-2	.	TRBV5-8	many	TGTGCCTGGCGAGGGCCATACTATGGCTACACCTTC	CAWRGPYYGYTF
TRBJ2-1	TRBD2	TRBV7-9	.	TGTGCCAGCAGCCATACGGGGACTAGCGGGAGAGGGTTCTTC	CASSHTGTSGRGFF
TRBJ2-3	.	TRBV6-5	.	TGTGCCAGCAGTTACGTGGGAGATACGCAGTATTTT	CASSYVGDTQYF
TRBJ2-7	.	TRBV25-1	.	TGTGCCAGCAGTGACCACAGGAGGGGTATCTACGAGCAGTACTTC	CASSDHRRGIYEQYF
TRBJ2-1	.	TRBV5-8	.	TGTGCCAGCAGCAACCCTGACTCACTCGGGGTCTCCTACAATGAGCAGTTCTTC	CASSNPDSLGVSYNEQFF
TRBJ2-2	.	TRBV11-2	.	TGTGCCAGCAGCTCCTATAGCAGGGGCAGCACCGGGGAGCTGTTTTTT	CASSSYSRGSTGELFF
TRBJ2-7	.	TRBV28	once	TGTGCCAGCAGTGGTGGTCCCGGGGAGTACGAGCAGTACTTC	CASSGGPGEYEQYF
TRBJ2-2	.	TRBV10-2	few	TGCGCCAGCAGACCGGCGGGACAGAACACCGGGGAGCTGTTTTTT	CASRPAGQNTGELFF
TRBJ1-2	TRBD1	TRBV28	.	TGTGCCAGTTGGGGCGGACAGGGGCTGGCTGGCTACACCTTC	CASWGGQGLAGYTF
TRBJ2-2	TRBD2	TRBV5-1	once	TGCGCCAGCAATAGCGGGGATCACACCGGGGAGCTGTTTTTT	CASNSGDHTGELFF
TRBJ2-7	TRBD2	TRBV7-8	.	TGTGCCAGCAGCTTAGCGAATAGCGGGAGGGCCGGCCCTCAGAACGAGCAGTACTTC	CASSLANSGRAGPQNEQYF